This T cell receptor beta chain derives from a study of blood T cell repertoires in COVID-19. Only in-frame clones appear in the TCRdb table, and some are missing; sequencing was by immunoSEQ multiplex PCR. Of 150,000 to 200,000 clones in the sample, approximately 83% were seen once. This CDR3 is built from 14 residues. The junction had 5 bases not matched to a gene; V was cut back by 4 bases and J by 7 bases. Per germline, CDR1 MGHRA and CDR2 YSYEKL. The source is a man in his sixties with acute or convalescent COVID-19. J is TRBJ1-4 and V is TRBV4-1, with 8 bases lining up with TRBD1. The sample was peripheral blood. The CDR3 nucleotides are TGCGCCAGCAGCCCAGACAGGGGTGGTGAAAAACTGTTTTTT. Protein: CASSPDRGGEKLFF.